A selection of T cell receptor beta chains follows, all from one sample in a study of identical twins. TCRdb fed the 5' RACE reads into MiXCR, producing one record per CDR3 protein. The table has fewer than 550,000 distinct CDR3 sequences, approximately 14% seen once; the top ten hold approximately 1%. The same sample was also studied in work on yellow fever vaccine responses in identical twins.

Source material: CD4+ T cells sorted from blood. The origin of the receptors is a woman younger than 35 in good health. The CDR3 runs from the conserved cysteine through the conserved F or W. A D gene is named only where the DNA matches it firmly. Only some rows state a clone size, as once, few, many or a class for expanded clones.

d_gene	abundance	j_gene	v_gene	CDR3nt	CDR3aa
TRBD2	few	TRBJ2-7	TRBV11-2	TGTGCCAGCAGCTTAGAGGTTTTACTAGCGGGGGGACCTTCCTACGAGCAGTACTTC	CASSLEVLLAGGPSYEQYF
TRBD2	many	TRBJ2-3	TRBV3-1	TGTGCCAGCAGCCAAGATGGTAGCGGGGGCTTCGGGGATACGCAGTATTTT	CASSQDGSGGFGDTQYF
TRBD2	once	TRBJ2-2	TRBV20-1	TGCAGTGCTGGCGGGGGGCCGTTCACCGGGGAGCTGTTTTTT	CSAGGGPFTGELFF
TRBD2	many	TRBJ2-5	TRBV20-1	TGCAGTGCTAGCCCCACCCCGGGAAGACTAGCGCGAGACCAAGAGACCCAGTACTTC	CSASPTPGRLARDQETQYF
-	-	TRBJ1-1	TRBV29-1	TGCAGCGTTGTACCGAACACTGAAGCTTTCTTT	CSVVPNTEAFF
TRBD1	once	TRBJ2-2	TRBV7-8	TGTGCCAGCAGCCTTCGGGACAGGGGGCGACCGAACACCGGGGAGCTGTTTTTT	CASSLRDRGRPNTGELFF
-	-	TRBJ1-1	TRBV19	TGTGCCAGTACTCGAGGGACCGCCTGGAACACTGAAGCTTTCTTT	CASTRGTAWNTEAFF
-	few	TRBJ2-7	TRBV12-3/TRBV12-4	TGTGCCAGCGAATTTCAGGGGATGGGCTCCTACGAGCAGTACTTC	CASEFQGMGSYEQYF
-	few	TRBJ2-5	TRBV20-1	TGCAGTGCTACTGTTGGCCGCGGGGAGACCCAGTACTTC	CSATVGRGETQYF
-	few	TRBJ2-3	TRBV5-5	TGTGCCAGCAGCTGGGCGGGACACCACACAGATACGCAGTATTTT	CASSWAGHHTDTQYF
TRBD1	-	TRBJ2-3	TRBV20-1	TGCAGTGCTCCCCTGACAGGGGGGAATACGCAGTATTTT	CSAPLTGGNTQYF
TRBD1	few	TRBJ2-7	TRBV14	TGTGCCAGCAGCCCCCATGGGACAGGACCCTACGAGCAGTACTTC	CASSPHGTGPYEQYF
-	few	TRBJ1-6	TRBV4-2	TGTGCCAGCAGCCAAGACACCAGGGTTAGATCCTATAATTCACCCCTCCACTTT	CASSQDTRVRSYNSPLHF
TRBD2	-	TRBJ2-7	TRBV11-3	TGTGCCAGCAGCATGGGACTAGCCGCCTCCTACGAGCAGTACTTC	CASSMGLAASYEQYF
TRBD1	few	TRBJ2-6	TRBV10-3	TGTGCCATCAGTGGTAGTAGGGGGCGTATTCCCCCCTCTGGGGCCAACGTCCTGACTTTC	CAISGSRGRIPPSGANVLTF
-	few	TRBJ2-7	TRBV4-2	TGTGCCAGCTTCTCCTACGAGCAGTACTTC	CASFSYEQYF
-	few	TRBJ2-7	TRBV7-2	TGTGCCAGCAGCTTAGTGGCAGGAGACTACGAGCAGTACTTC	CASSLVAGDYEQYF
-	-	TRBJ2-3	TRBV28	TGTGCCAGCCAAGCCCGTACCACAGATACGCAGTATTTT	CASQARTTDTQYF
-	-	TRBJ1-2	TRBV12-3/TRBV12-4	TGTGCCAGCAGTCGGGAGGCAGTTTATGGCTACACCTTC	CASSREAVYGYTF
-	-	TRBJ2-1	TRBV7-8	TGTGCCAGCAGCGAGGCAGCGCGGGGGCAGTTCTTC	CASSEAARGQFF
-	few	TRBJ2-3	TRBV20-1	TGCAGTGCTCTACCAGCTTCCGAGGATACGCAGTATTTT	CSALPASEDTQYF
TRBD2	few	TRBJ2-7	TRBV6-2/TRBV6-3	TGTGCCAGCACCCAAGGGACTAGCGGGCCCGAGCAGTACTTC	CASTQGTSGPEQYF
TRBD2	-	TRBJ2-1	TRBV28	TGTGCCAGCAGTTTATCGACTAGCACCCAGGAGCAGTTCTTC	CASSLSTSTQEQFF
-	-	TRBJ2-1	TRBV20-1	TGCAGTGCTAGACAGGGTACCTACAATGAGCAGTTCTTC	CSARQGTYNEQFF
TRBD2	-	TRBJ2-2	TRBV25-1	TGTGCCAGCAGCAGCTCGACTAGCGGGGGCACCGGGGAGCTGTTTTTT	CASSSSTSGGTGELFF
TRBD1	many	TRBJ2-3	TRBV12-3/TRBV12-4	TGTGCCAGCGCAGACAGGGCGACAGATACGCAGTATTTT	CASADRATDTQYF
TRBD1	-	TRBJ1-2	TRBV20-1	TGCAGTGCTAGTGAATGGGGACAGAGAGACTATGGCTACACCTTC	CSASEWGQRDYGYTF
TRBD1	few	TRBJ2-7	TRBV4-3	TGCGCCAGCAGCCAAGATAATAGGGGACAGCCCTACGAGCAGTACTTC	CASSQDNRGQPYEQYF
TRBD1	-	TRBJ1-5	TRBV12-3/TRBV12-4	TGTGCCAGCAGGAGGGACAGCCGCAATCAGCCCCAGCATTTT	CASRRDSRNQPQHF
-	-	TRBJ2-3	TRBV3-1	TGTGCCAGCAGCCAAGCCCGGGGCCCAGATACGCAGTATTTT	CASSQARGPDTQYF
TRBD2	-	TRBJ2-1	TRBV2	TGTGCCTTCTGCTTGAGACTAGCGGGGGTTTCCTACAATGAGCAGTTCTTC	CAFCLRLAGVSYNEQFF